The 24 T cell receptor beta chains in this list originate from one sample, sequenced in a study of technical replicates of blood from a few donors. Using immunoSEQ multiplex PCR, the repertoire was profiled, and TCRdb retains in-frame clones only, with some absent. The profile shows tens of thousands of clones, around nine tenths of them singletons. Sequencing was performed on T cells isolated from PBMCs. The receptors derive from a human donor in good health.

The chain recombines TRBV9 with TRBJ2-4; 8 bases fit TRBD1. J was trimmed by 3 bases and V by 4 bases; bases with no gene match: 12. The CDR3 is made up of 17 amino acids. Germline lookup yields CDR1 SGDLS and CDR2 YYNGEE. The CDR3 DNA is TGTGCCAGCAGCTCCCGAGGACAGGGAGCGGACAAAAACATTCAGTACTTC. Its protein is CASSSRGQGADKNIQYF.

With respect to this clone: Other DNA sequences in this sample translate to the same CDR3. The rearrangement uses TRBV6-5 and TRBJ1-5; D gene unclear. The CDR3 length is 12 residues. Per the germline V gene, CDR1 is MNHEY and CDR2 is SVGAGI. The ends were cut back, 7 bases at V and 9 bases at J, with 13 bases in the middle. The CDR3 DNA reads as TGTGCCAGCACCACGGTGGGAGGGCCCCAGCATTTT. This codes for CASTTVGGPQHF.

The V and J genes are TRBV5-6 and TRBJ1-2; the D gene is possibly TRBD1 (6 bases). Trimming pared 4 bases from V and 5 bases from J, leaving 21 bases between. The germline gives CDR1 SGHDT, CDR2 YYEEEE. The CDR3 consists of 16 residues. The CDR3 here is CASSVAWTGTSYGYTF. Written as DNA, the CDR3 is TGTGCCAGCAGCGTCGCCTGGACCGGGACATCATATGGCTACACCTTC.

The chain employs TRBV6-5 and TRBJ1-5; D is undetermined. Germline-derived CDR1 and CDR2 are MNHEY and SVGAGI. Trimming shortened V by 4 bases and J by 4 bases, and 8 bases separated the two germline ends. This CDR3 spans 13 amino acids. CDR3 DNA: TGTGCCAGCAGTTCTTCCGTTAATCAGCCCCAGCATTTT. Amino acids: CASSSSVNQPQHF.

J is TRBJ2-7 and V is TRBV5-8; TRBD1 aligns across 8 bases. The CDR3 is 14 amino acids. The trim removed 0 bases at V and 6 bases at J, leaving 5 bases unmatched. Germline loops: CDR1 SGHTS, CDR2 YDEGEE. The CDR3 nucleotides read TGTGCCAGCAGCTTGGTCAGGGGGCCAGTCGAGCAGTACTTC. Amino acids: CASSLVRGPVEQYF.

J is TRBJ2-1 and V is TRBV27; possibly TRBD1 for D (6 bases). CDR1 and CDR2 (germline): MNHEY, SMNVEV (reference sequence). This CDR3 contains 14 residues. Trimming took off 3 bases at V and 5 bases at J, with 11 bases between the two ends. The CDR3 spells CASSFRGHNNEQFF. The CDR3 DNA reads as TGTGCCAGCAGTTTTAGGGGACACAACAATGAGCAGTTCTTC.

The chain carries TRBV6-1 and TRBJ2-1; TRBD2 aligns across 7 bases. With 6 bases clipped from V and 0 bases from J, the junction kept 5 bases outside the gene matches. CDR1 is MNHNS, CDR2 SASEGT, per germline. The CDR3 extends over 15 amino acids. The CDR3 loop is CASSVSGDSYNEQFF. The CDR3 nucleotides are TGTGCCAGCAGCGTAAGCGGGGACTCCTACAATGAGCAGTTCTTC.

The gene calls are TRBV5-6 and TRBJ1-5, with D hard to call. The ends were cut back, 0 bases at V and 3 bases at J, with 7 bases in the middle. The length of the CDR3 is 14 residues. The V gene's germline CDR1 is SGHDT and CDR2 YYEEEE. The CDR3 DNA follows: TGTGCCAGCAGCTTGGCCGCGGACAATCAGCCCCAGCATTTT. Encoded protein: CASSLAADNQPQHF.

CDR3: CASSFLTDTQYF. CDR3 bases: TGTGCCAGCAGCTTCCTAACAGATACGCAGTATTTT. The J gene is TRBJ2-3, the V gene TRBV7-2; the D is unclear. CDR1 and CDR2 (germline): SGHTA, FQGNSA. This CDR3 has 12 amino acids. Trimming removed 3 bases from V and 3 bases from J, with 4 bases in between.

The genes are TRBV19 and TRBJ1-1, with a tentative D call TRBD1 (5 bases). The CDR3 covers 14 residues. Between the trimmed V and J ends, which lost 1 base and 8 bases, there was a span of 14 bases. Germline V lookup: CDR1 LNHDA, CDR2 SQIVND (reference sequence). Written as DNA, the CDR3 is TGTGCCAGTAGTATAGCGGGAGGGGCTAAGGAAGCTTTCTTT. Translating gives CASSIAGGAKEAFF.

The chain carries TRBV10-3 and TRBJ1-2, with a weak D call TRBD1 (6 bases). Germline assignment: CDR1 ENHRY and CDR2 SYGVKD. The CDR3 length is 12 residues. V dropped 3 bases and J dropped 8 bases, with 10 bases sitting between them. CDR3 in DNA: TGTGCCATCAGTGAATTGAGGGGGGGCTACACCTTC. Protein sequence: CAISELRGGYTF.

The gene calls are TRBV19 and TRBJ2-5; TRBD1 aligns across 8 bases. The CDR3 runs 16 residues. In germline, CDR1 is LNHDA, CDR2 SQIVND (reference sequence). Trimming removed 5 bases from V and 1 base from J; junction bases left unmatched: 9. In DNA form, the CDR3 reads TGTGCCAGTAGTTTCCAGGGGGCCGCCTCCCAAGAGACCCAGTACTTC. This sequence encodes CASSFQGAASQETQYF.

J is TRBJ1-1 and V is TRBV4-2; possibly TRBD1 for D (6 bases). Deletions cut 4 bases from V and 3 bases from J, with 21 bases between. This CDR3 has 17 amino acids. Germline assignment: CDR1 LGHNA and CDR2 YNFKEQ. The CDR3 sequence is CASSPDPALGADTEAFF. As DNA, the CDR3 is TGTGCCAGCAGCCCAGACCCTGCCCTGGGGGCGGACACTGAAGCTTTCTTT.

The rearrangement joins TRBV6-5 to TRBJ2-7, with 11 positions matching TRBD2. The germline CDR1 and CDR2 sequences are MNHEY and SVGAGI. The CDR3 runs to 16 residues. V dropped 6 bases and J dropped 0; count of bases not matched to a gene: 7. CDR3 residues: CASRYGTSGSSYEQYF. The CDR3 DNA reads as TGTGCCAGCAGGTACGGGACTAGCGGCAGCTCCTACGAGCAGTACTTC.

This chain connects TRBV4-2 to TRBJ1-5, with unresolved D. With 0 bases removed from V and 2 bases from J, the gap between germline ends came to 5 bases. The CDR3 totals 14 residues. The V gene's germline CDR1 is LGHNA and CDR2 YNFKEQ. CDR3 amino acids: CASSQDQGNQPQHF. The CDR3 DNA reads TGTGCCAGCAGCCAAGATCAGGGCAATCAGCCCCAGCATTTT.

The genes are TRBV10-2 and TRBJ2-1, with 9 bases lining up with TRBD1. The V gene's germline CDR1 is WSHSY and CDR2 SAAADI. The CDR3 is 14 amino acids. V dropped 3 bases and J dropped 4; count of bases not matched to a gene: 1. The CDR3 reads CASSEQGAYNEQFF. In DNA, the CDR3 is TGCGCCAGCAGTGAACAGGGGGCTTACAATGAGCAGTTCTTC.

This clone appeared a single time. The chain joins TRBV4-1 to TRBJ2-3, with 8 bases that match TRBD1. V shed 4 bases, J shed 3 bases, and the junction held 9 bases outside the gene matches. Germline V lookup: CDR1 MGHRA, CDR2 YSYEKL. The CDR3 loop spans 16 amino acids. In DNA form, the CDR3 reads TGCGCCAGCAGCCTAGATGGACAGGGTTATACAGATACGCAGTATTTT. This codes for CASSLDGQGYTDTQYF.

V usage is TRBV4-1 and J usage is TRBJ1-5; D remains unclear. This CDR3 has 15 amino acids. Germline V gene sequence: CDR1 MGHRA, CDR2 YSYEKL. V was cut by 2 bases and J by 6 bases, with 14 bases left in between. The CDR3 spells CASSQNVGVPQPQHF. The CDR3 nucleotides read TGCGCCAGCAGCCAAAACGTCGGGGTGCCTCAGCCCCAGCATTTT.

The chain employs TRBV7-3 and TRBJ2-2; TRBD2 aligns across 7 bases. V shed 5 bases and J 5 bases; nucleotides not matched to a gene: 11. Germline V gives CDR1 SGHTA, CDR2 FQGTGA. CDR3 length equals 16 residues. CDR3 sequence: CASSLRDYRSTGELFF. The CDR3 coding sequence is TGTGCCAGCAGCCTCCGGGACTATAGATCAACCGGGGAGCTGTTTTTT.

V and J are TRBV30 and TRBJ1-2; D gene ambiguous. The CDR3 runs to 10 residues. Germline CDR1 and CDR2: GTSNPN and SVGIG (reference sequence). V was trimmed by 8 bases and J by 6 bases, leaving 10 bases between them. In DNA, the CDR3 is TGTGCCGGGAAACGAGATGGCTACACCTTC. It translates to CAGKRDGYTF.

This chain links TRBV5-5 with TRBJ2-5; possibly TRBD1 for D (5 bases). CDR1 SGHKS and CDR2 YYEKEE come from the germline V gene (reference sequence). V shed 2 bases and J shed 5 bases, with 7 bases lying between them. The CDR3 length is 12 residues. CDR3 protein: CASSFSGETQYF. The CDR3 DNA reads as TGTGCCAGCAGCTTCTCAGGGGAGACCCAGTACTTC.

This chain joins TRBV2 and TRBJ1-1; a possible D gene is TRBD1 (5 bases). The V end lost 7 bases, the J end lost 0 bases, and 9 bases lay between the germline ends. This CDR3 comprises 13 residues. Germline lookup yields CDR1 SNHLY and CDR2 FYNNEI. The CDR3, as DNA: TGTGCCAGCATAAGGGACTTGAACACTGAAGCTTTCTTT. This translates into CASIRDLNTEAFF. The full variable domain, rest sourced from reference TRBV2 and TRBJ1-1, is EPEVTQTPSHQVTQMGQEVILRCVPISNHLYFYWYRQILGQKVEFLVSFYNNEISEKSEIFDDQFSVERPDGSNFTLKIRSTKLEDSAMYFCASIRDLNTEAFFGQGTRLTVV.

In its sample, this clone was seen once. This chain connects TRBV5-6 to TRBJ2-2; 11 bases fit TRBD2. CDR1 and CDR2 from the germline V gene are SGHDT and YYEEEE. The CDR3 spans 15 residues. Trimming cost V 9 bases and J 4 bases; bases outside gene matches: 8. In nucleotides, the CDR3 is TGTGCCACCGAACTAGCGGGAGTCGCCACCGGGGAGCTGTTTTTT. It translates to CATELAGVATGELFF.

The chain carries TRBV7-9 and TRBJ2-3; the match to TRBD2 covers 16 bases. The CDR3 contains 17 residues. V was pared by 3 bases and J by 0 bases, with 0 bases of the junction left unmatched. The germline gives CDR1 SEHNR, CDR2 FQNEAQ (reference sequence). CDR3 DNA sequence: TGTGCCAGCAGCTTGGGACTAGCGGGAGGGAGCACAGATACGCAGTATTTT. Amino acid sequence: CASSLGLAGGSTDTQYF.